This T cell receptor beta chain was found in a study of control samples from healthy donors and cancer patients. This CDR3 spans 15 amino acids. The germline V gene has CDR1 SGHVS and CDR2 FQNEAQ. Trimming shortened V by 1 base and J by 4 bases, and 12 bases separated the two germline ends. TCRdb's table, derived via immunoSEQ multiplex PCR, lists solely in-frame clones and lacks some. The table includes some 120,000 clones, more than 70% detected once. The material sequenced was blood. V is TRBV7-8 and J is TRBJ2-3; D call uncertain. The receptor was isolated from a man in his fifties or sixties in good health. The CDR3 DNA follows: TGTGCCAGCAGCTTAGGATGGCAGCCGCCAGATACGCAGTATTTT. Amino acids: CASSLGWQPPDTQYF.